A single sample gave rise to the 11 T cell receptor beta chains below, sequenced in a study of blood T cell repertoires in COVID-19. Produced via immunoSEQ multiplex PCR; TCRdb's table is partial and in-frame only. Here the sample spans roughly 260,000 clones, about 91% being singletons. The specimen was peripheral blood. The receptors come from a person under 35 with COVID-19, enrolled during active disease.

Only a few counts were recorded for this clone. The V and J genes are TRBV5-1 and TRBJ1-5; 7 bases map to TRBD1. In germline, CDR1 is SGHRS, CDR2 YFSETQ. The junction had 9 bases not matched to a gene; V was cut back by 4 bases and J by 5 bases. The CDR3 loop spans 15 amino acids. CDR3 nucleotides: TGCGCCAGCAGCCCCACGACAGGGTCTGATCAGCCCCAGCATTTT. Translated, it gives CASSPTTGSDQPQHF.

This chain joins TRBV27 and TRBJ2-3; D is perhaps TRBD1 (5 bases). The germline gives CDR1 MNHEY, CDR2 SMNVEV (reference sequence). The V and J ends lost 6 bases and 2 bases respectively, with 12 bases between them. The CDR3 consists of 14 residues. In DNA, the CDR3 is TGTGCCAGCAGCCCAGGACACCACACAGATACGCAGTATTTT. Residues: CASSPGHHTDTQYF.

The rearrangement links TRBV5-5 to TRBJ2-5; perhaps TRBD1 as D (5 bases). CDR3 size: 13 residues. With 0 bases removed from V and 3 bases from J, the gap between germline ends came to 6 bases. Germline CDR1 SGHKS, CDR2 YYEKEE (reference sequence). CDR3 protein: CASSLVGEETQYF. The CDR3 DNA reads TGTGCCAGCAGCTTGGTAGGGGAAGAGACCCAGTACTTC.

The chain links TRBV10-3 to TRBJ2-7, with 7 bases aligning to TRBD2. V lost 7 bases and J lost 0; bases outside the gene matches: 3. This CDR3 has 13 residues. Germline CDR1 is ENHRY and CDR2 is SYGVKD. The CDR3 reads CAIKKRDSYEQYF. In nucleotides, the CDR3 is TGTGCCATCAAGAAGCGGGACTCCTACGAGCAGTACTTC.

The V gene is TRBV5-4, the J gene TRBJ2-3; D ambiguous. The CDR3 has 16 amino acids. Germline CDR1 SGHNT, CDR2 YYREEE (reference sequence). Trimming shortened V by 4 bases and J by 2 bases, and 17 bases separated the two germline ends. The CDR3 region has the DNA TGTGCCAGCAGCCATGGAACAGCACCTGTCACAGATACGCAGTATTTT. It is translated as CASSHGTAPVTDTQYF.

The rearrangement uses TRBV25-1 and TRBJ1-2; 8 bases are shared with TRBD1. Germline values: CDR1 MGHDK, CDR2 SYGVNS. V shed 9 bases and J 6 bases; nucleotides not matched to a gene: 9. This CDR3 is built from 13 residues. The CDR3 nucleotides are TGTGCCAGTTCCCAGGGGGCTGGCGATGGCTACACCTTC. Its protein product is CASSQGAGDGYTF.

This chain connects TRBV7-8 to TRBJ2-7; a weak D match, TRBD2 (5 bases). The CDR3 has 14 residues. The germline CDR1 and CDR2 sequences are SGHVS and FQNEAQ. Trimming left V 2 bases short and J 5 bases short, with 13 bases between. The CDR3 DNA follows: TGTGCCAGCAGCTTAAGGCCCGCGAGGGACGAGCAGTACTTC. This translates into CASSLRPARDEQYF.

The chain combines TRBV28 with TRBJ1-1; the D is unclear. V gave up 1 base and J gave up 0 bases, with 9 bases separating them. Germline V gives CDR1 MDHEN, CDR2 SYDVKM. The CDR3 has 15 amino acids. The CDR3 sequence: CASSLFADMNTEAFF. The CDR3 nucleotides read TGTGCCAGCAGTTTATTCGCAGACATGAACACTGAAGCTTTCTTT. Variable domain in full (rest from reference TRBV28 and TRBJ1-1): DVKVTQSSRYLVKRTGEKVFLECVQDMDHENMFWYRQDPGLGLRLIYFSYDVKMKEKGDIPEGYSVSREKKERFSLILESASTNQTSMYLCASSLFADMNTEAFFGQGTRLTVV.

The rearrangement joins TRBV9 to TRBJ2-1; TRBD2 matches 11 bases. The CDR3 covers 16 residues. Germline loops: CDR1 SGDLS, CDR2 YYNGEE. Losses at the gene ends were 1 base for V and 7 bases for J; bases not matched to a gene: 7. DNA for the CDR3: TGTGCCAGCAGCGTACTACTAGCGGGAGTTTTGAATGAGCAGTTCTTC. The encoded protein is CASSVLLAGVLNEQFF.

The rearrangement joins TRBV24-1 to TRBJ2-5; 7 bases align to TRBD2. The ends lost 6 bases at V and 9 bases at J; junction bases unmatched: 6. CDR3 size: 12 residues. The germline V gene encodes CDR1 KGHDR and CDR2 SFDVKD. CDR3 in DNA: TGTGCCACCAGTACGCCCGCGGGGGCCCAGTACTTC. It is translated as CATSTPAGAQYF.

The count of this clone is one. The gene calls are TRBV13 and TRBJ2-7, with D tentatively TRBD2 (5 bases). CDR3 length equals 14 residues. Germline CDR1 reads PRHDT; CDR2 reads FYEKMQ (reference sequence). V lost 5 bases and J lost 4, with 15 bases in between. The CDR3 bases are TGTGCCAGCAGCCCAAGGACTGGGAAGTACGAGCAGTACTTC. Translated, it gives CASSPRTGKYEQYF.